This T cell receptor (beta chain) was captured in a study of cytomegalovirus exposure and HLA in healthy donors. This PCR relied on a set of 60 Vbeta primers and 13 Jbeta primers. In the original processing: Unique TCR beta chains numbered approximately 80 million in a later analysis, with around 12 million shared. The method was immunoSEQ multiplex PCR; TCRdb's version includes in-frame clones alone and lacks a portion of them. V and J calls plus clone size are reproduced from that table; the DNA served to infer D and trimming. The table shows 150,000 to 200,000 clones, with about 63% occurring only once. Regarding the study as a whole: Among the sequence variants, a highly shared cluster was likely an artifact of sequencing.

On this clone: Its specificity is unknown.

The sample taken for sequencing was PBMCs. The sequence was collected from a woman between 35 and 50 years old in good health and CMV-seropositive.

CDR3 residues: CASMGQGQGNQPQHF. The CDR3 coding sequence is TGTGCCAGCATGGGACAGGGTCAAGGCAATCAGCCCCAGCATTTT. This chain links TRBV2 with TRBJ1-5; 9 bases align to TRBD1. Germline lookup yields CDR1 SNHLY and CDR2 FYNNEI. With 7 bases clipped from V and 2 bases from J, the junction kept 6 bases outside the gene matches. The length of the CDR3 is 15 residues.